A selection of T cell receptor beta chains follows, all from one sample in a study of blood T cell repertoires in COVID-19. Sequencing was performed with immunoSEQ multiplex PCR; in TCRdb, only in-frame clones are kept and a portion is missing. The table includes 90,000 to 130,000 clones, 72% detected once. Sequenced material: peripheral blood. The receptor set was obtained from a woman aged 60-75 years with acute or convalescent COVID-19. Both conserved end residues are part of each CDR3. D genes are given only for firm matches. Some rows mark clone size as missing; the rest say once, few, many or name a class of expanded clone.

J: TRBJ1-4
D: NA
size: few
V: TRBV12-3/TRBV12-4
CDR3: CASSLGGKLFF
DNA: TGTGCCAGCAGTTTGGGGGGAAAACTGTTTTTT

J: TRBJ2-1
D: TRBD1
size: NA
V: TRBV20-1
CDR3: CSASNRDRLFNEQFF
DNA: TGCAGTGCTAGTAACCGGGACAGGCTTTTTAATGAGCAGTTCTTC

J: TRBJ1-2
D: NA
size: once
V: TRBV12-3/TRBV12-4
CDR3: CASSTDRGYGYTF
DNA: TGTGCCAGCAGTACGGACAGAGGCTATGGCTACACCTTC

J: TRBJ1-2
D: TRBD1
size: few
V: TRBV7-9
CDR3: CASSSGTGDLYYGYTF
DNA: TGTGCCAGCAGCTCAGGGACAGGGGACCTTTATTATGGCTACACCTTC

J: TRBJ1-5
D: TRBD1
size: NA
V: TRBV6-6
CDR3: CASHRGANQPQHF
DNA: TGTGCCAGCCACAGGGGAGCTAATCAGCCCCAGCATTTT

J: TRBJ1-2
D: NA
size: NA
V: TRBV3-1/TRBV3-2
CDR3: CASSPSPGAIFYGYTF
DNA: TGTGCCAGCAGCCCATCCCCGGGAGCGATATTCTATGGCTACACCTTC

J: TRBJ1-2
D: TRBD1
size: NA
V: TRBV28
CDR3: CASSSRTGVGYGYTF
DNA: TGTGCCAGCAGTTCCAGGACAGGGGTGGGCTATGGCTACACCTTC

J: TRBJ2-5
D: TRBD2
size: NA
V: TRBV5-1
CDR3: CASSAGTSGKETQYF
DNA: TGCGCCAGCAGCGCCGGAACTAGCGGCAAAGAGACCCAGTACTTC

J: TRBJ1-6
D: TRBD1
size: few
V: TRBV5-1
CDR3: CASSGDRGGIRNSPLHF
DNA: TGCGCCAGCAGCGGGGACAGGGGAGGTATCCGGAATTCACCCCTCCACTTT

J: TRBJ1-6
D: NA
size: NA
V: TRBV5-1
CDR3: CASSFKDFNSPLHF
DNA: TGCGCCAGCAGCTTCAAAGACTTTAATTCACCCCTCCACTTT

J: TRBJ2-5
D: NA
size: NA
V: TRBV2
CDR3: CASSISEETQYF
DNA: TGTGCCAGCAGTATATCGGAAGAGACCCAGTACTTC

J: TRBJ1-5
D: TRBD1
size: few
V: TRBV5-4
CDR3: CASSLGRGPNQPQHF
DNA: TGTGCCAGCAGCTTGGGGAGGGGGCCCAATCAGCCCCAGCATTTT

J: TRBJ2-7
D: NA
size: NA
V: TRBV10-3
CDR3: CAISESSGFLGTYEQYF
DNA: TGTGCCATCAGTGAGTCGAGCGGATTTCTGGGTACCTACGAGCAGTACTTC

J: TRBJ2-3
D: NA
size: few
V: TRBV4-3
CDR3: CASSLRRGSTDTQYF
DNA: TGCGCCAGCAGCCTGCGCAGGGGCAGCACAGATACGCAGTATTTT

J: TRBJ2-3
D: TRBD1
size: NA
V: TRBV30
CDR3: CAWSFYGTESDTQYF
DNA: TGTGCCTGGAGTTTCTACGGGACAGAATCAGATACGCAGTATTTT

J: TRBJ2-7
D: TRBD1
size: NA
V: TRBV4-3
CDR3: CASSQVTGGYEQYF
DNA: TGCGCCAGCAGCCAAGTTACAGGGGGCTACGAGCAGTACTTC

J: TRBJ1-2
D: NA
size: NA
V: TRBV3-1/TRBV3-2
CDR3: CASSQEVTGLRSRGYTF
DNA: TGTGCCAGCAGCCAAGAGGTAACAGGGTTAAGGTCTCGTGGCTACACCTTC

J: TRBJ1-2
D: NA
size: few
V: TRBV3-1/TRBV3-2
CDR3: CASSQWGEGGGYTF
DNA: TGTGCCAGCAGCCAATGGGGAGAGGGTGGCGGCTACACCTTC

J: TRBJ1-4
D: NA
size: NA
V: TRBV3-1/TRBV3-2
CDR3: CASSPKSRRSRATTNEKLFF
DNA: TGTGCCAGCAGCCCCAAGTCTCGGCGATCCAGGGCTACAACTAATGAAAAACTGTTTTTT

J: TRBJ1-2
D: NA
size: NA
V: TRBV7-2
CDR3: CASRSPRGDDYTF
DNA: TGTGCCAGCAGGTCCCCTCGGGGAGATGACTACACCTTC

J: TRBJ1-6
D: TRBD1
size: NA
V: TRBV19
CDR3: CASTPRDRGSYNSPLHF
DNA: TGTGCCAGTACCCCCCGGGACAGGGGGTCCTATAATTCACCCCTCCACTTT

J: TRBJ2-1
D: NA
size: NA
V: TRBV6-5
CDR3: CASRNMHNEQFF
DNA: TGTGCCAGCAGGAACATGCACAATGAGCAGTTCTTC

J: TRBJ2-2
D: NA
size: NA
V: TRBV15
CDR3: CATSRPPANTGELFF
DNA: TGTGCCACCAGCAGACCTCCTGCGAACACCGGGGAGCTGTTTTTT

J: TRBJ1-2
D: TRBD1
size: NA
V: TRBV4-1
CDR3: CASSQSRTGSPVGYTF
DNA: TGCGCCAGCAGCCAATCGAGGACAGGGTCCCCCGTTGGCTACACCTTC

J: TRBJ1-5
D: NA
size: NA
V: TRBV5-8
CDR3: CASSSGGDFRNQPQHF
DNA: TGTGCCAGCAGCTCGGGGGGGGACTTTAGGAATCAGCCCCAGCATTTT

J: TRBJ1-2
D: NA
size: once
V: TRBV30
CDR3: CAWSVKQGVGYTF
DNA: TGTGCCTGGAGTGTAAAACAGGGTGTTGGCTACACCTTC

J: TRBJ2-2
D: NA
size: NA
V: TRBV3-1/TRBV3-2
CDR3: CASRLGRSGLFF
DNA: TGTGCCAGCAGATTGGGTAGATCGGGGCTGTTTTTT

J: TRBJ2-7
D: NA
size: NA
V: TRBV5-6
CDR3: CASSLATVYEQYF
DNA: TGTGCCAGCAGCTTGGCCACAGTCTACGAGCAGTACTTC

J: TRBJ1-3
D: TRBD1
size: many
V: TRBV4-3
CDR3: CASSQDLTGAGNTIYF
DNA: TGCGCCAGCAGCCAAGACTTGACAGGGGCCGGAAACACCATATATTTT

J: TRBJ1-1
D: NA
size: NA
V: TRBV4-3
CDR3: CASSQRSNTEAFF
DNA: TGCGCCAGCAGCCAGCGGTCGAACACTGAAGCTTTCTTT

J: TRBJ1-6
D: TRBD1
size: once
V: TRBV2
CDR3: CASTPTGGGSPLHF
DNA: TGTGCCAGCACCCCAACAGGGGGCGGTTCACCCCTCCACTTT

J: TRBJ1-6
D: NA
size: NA
V: TRBV18
CDR3: CASSPQNARRSPLHF
DNA: TGTGCCAGCTCACCCCAAAACGCTAGGAGGTCACCCCTCCACTTT

J: TRBJ1-5
D: NA
size: NA
V: TRBV6-5
CDR3: CASSSPGQSYQHF
DNA: TGTGCCAGCAGTTCTCCGGGACAAAGCTACCAGCATTTT

J: TRBJ1-1
D: NA
size: NA
V: TRBV30
CDR3: CAWRGYLREAFF
DNA: TGTGCCTGGAGGGGCTATCTCCGTGAGGCTTTCTTT

J: TRBJ2-3
D: NA
size: NA
V: TRBV5-8
CDR3: CASSWGQLTDTQYF
DNA: TGTGCCAGCAGCTGGGGACAACTCACAGATACGCAGTATTTT

J: TRBJ1-2
D: TRBD1
size: NA
V: TRBV7-2
CDR3: CASSLMGQANYGYTF
DNA: TGTGCCAGCAGCTTAATGGGACAGGCCAACTATGGCTACACCTTC

J: TRBJ1-3
D: NA
size: NA
V: TRBV5-6
CDR3: CASSLGGGSGNTIYF
DNA: TGTGCCAGCAGCTTGGGCGGAGGCTCTGGAAACACCATATATTTT

J: TRBJ1-1
D: TRBD1
size: NA
V: TRBV7-9
CDR3: CASSPMTGVNTEAFF
DNA: TGTGCCAGCAGCCCAATGACAGGGGTCAACACTGAAGCTTTCTTT

J: TRBJ1-3
D: NA
size: NA
V: TRBV3-1/TRBV3-2
CDR3: CASSLEEGTIYF
DNA: TGTGCCAGCAGCCTCGAAGAGGGCACCATATATTTT

J: TRBJ1-1
D: TRBD1
size: NA
V: TRBV6-2/TRBV6-3
CDR3: CASSYDRGRTEAFF
DNA: TGTGCCAGCAGTTACGACAGGGGGCGTACTGAAGCTTTCTTT

J: TRBJ2-5
D: TRBD2
size: NA
V: TRBV6-2/TRBV6-3
CDR3: CASSYSSGRTGGETQYF
DNA: TGTGCCAGCAGTTACTCGTCCGGACGAACGGGGGGAGAGACCCAGTACTTC